The source of this T cell receptor beta chain is a study of control samples from healthy donors and cancer patients. This clone was picked up a small number of times. CDR3 length equals 14 residues. The trim removed 5 bases at V and 1 base at J, leaving 2 bases unmatched. CDR1 and CDR2 (germline): SEHNR, FQNEAQ (reference sequence). The protocol was immunoSEQ multiplex PCR, while the TCRdb copy is restricted to in-frame clones and leaves out a portion. This table has around 250,000 clones, roughly 82% appearing once. The TCR was taken from a woman aged 60-75 years with lung cancer. The chain joins TRBV7-9 to TRBJ2-7; 10 bases are shared with TRBD1. Sequencing was carried out using PBMCs. This chain's CDR3 is CASSRQGASYEQYF. The CDR3 DNA reads as TGTGCCAGCAGCCGACAGGGGGCTTCCTACGAGCAGTACTTC.